This TCR beta chain came from a study of CD8+CD57+ T cells in acquired aplastic anemia. It was patients with CD8+CD57+ cell expansion by flow cytometry who were chosen for sequencing. All patients had severe acquired aplastic anemia. CDR1 and CDR2 (germline): WSHSY, SAAADI. V was cut by 9 bases and J by 7 bases, with 19 bases left in between. This CDR3 is built from 13 residues. The template used for profiling TCR beta VDJ and CDR3 was genomic DNA. In TCRdb, the reads were re-called with MiXCR into one record per CDR3 protein. The sample lists about 54,000 distinct CDR3 sequences; around 50% were seen once.

The sequence was collected from a human donor with aplastic anemia. The specimen was sorted CD4+, CD8+, or CD8+CD57+ T cells (not recorded which) from PBMCs. This chain links TRBV10-2 with TRBJ2-7; D gene uncertain. CDR3 sequence: CASGDSSSNEQYF. The CDR3 DNA follows: TGCGCCAGTGGGGATTCCTCCTCCAATGAGCAGTACTTC.